These 10 T cell receptor beta chains were sequenced from one sample in a study of identical twins. TCRdb called the 5' RACE reads again in MiXCR, with one record for every CDR3 protein. This table has fewer than 350,000 distinct CDR3 sequences, less than 9% appearing once. These data also featured in a second study, about yellow fever vaccine responses in identical twins.

The sequencing input was memory (CD45RO+) T cells sorted from blood. Receptor source: a woman aged 18-35 years in good health.

This clonotype was observed a handful of times. The J gene is TRBJ2-1, the V gene TRBV7-9, with 13 bases aligning to TRBD2. This CDR3 spans 15 amino acids. From germline, CDR1 is SEHNR and CDR2 FQNEAQ (reference sequence). V dropped 5 bases and J dropped 9; count of bases not matched to a gene: 7. CDR3 in DNA: TGTGCCAGCAGCCGACTAGCGGGAGGCGGCGGTGAGCAGTTCTTC. Translation gives CASSRLAGGGGEQFF. The full variable domain, its missing parts supplied by reference TRBV7-9 and TRBJ2-1, is DTGVSQNPRHKITKRGQNVTFRCDPISEHNRLYWYRQTLGQGPEFLTYFQNEAQLEKSRLLSDRFSAERPKGSFSTLEIQRTEQGDSAMYLCASSRLAGGGGEQFFGPGTRLTVL.

This clonotype has just a few counts. The V gene is TRBV7-9, the J gene TRBJ2-5; no clear D. Germline assignment: CDR1 SEHNR and CDR2 FQNEAQ (reference sequence). The CDR3 has 12 residues. Between the trimmed V and J ends, which lost 5 bases and 4 bases, there was a span of 8 bases. This CDR3 reads CASSTRRETQYF. CDR3 DNA sequence: TGTGCCAGCAGCACAAGGCGAGAGACCCAGTACTTC.

This clonotype was recorded a few times. The chain joins TRBV24-1 to TRBJ2-7; possibly TRBD1 for D (6 bases). The CDR3 is 13 residues long. V was clipped by 9 bases and J by 3 bases, with 14 bases between them. CDR1 and CDR2 (germline): KGHDR, SFDVKD. CDR3 coding DNA: TGTGCCACCGGCCCCAGGGGCGGCTACGAGCAGTACTTC. Its translation: CATGPRGGYEQYF.

This clonotype has only one observation. The junction departs from germline at one end; a sequencing error may be responsible. The rearrangement joins TRBV5-4 to TRBJ2-2, with a weak D call TRBD1 (6 bases). CDR1 is SGHNT, CDR2 YYREEE, per germline (reference sequence). This CDR3 comprises 15 residues. CDR3 residues: CASSIGTISTGELLF. The CDR3 nucleotides read TGTGCCAGCAGCATAGGGACAATTTCAACCGGGGAGCTGCTTTTT.

This clonotype has at least ten counts. This rearrangement joins TRBV27 to TRBJ2-3; D remains unclear. The germline V gene has CDR1 MNHEY and CDR2 SMNVEV (reference sequence). The CDR3 totals 14 residues. V lost 4 bases and J lost 1, with 9 bases in between. The CDR3 protein is CASSSTSRTDTQYF. DNA of the CDR3: TGTGCCAGCAGTTCAACGTCCCGCACAGATACGCAGTATTTT.

This clonotype occurred a few times. The CDR3 reads CASSPQLAGGLKTQYF. CDR3 coding DNA: TGTGCCAGCAGCCCCCAACTAGCGGGAGGGCTGAAGACCCAGTACTTC. The chain joins TRBV7-8 to TRBJ2-5, with 13 bases lining up with TRBD2. This CDR3 region has 16 residues. Germline lookup yields CDR1 SGHVS and CDR2 FQNEAQ. The J segment lost 6 bases and the V segment lost 5 bases, leaving 9 bases of the junction unmatched.

This clonotype was recorded at least ten times. The chain links TRBV7-2 to TRBJ1-4; possibly TRBD1 for D (5 bases). The V end was cut by 0 bases, the J end by 7 bases, with 12 bases between. Germline CDR1 SGHTA, CDR2 FQGNSA. This CDR3 has 15 residues. In DNA, the CDR3 is TGTGCCAGCAGCTTAGCTGGGGCAGGGTCTGAAAAACTGTTTTTT. Its protein is CASSLAGAGSEKLFF.

In this sample, this clonotype turned up a few times. The rearrangement joins TRBV2 to TRBJ1-2; 8 nucleotides match TRBD1. CDR1 is SNHLY and CDR2 is FYNNEI in the germline V gene. The CDR3 contains 13 residues. J was trimmed by 1 base and V by 8 bases; bases with no gene match: 3. The CDR3 nucleotides read TGTGCCAGCCAGGGACAGGATAACTATGGCTACACCTTC. Protein sequence: CASQGQDNYGYTF.

CDR3 in amino acids: CASGLGRAWDTEAFF. The CDR3 DNA reads as TGTGCTAGTGGTTTGGGCAGGGCTTGGGACACTGAAGCTTTCTTT. This chain joins TRBV12-5 and TRBJ1-1; a possible D gene is TRBD1 (5 bases). This CDR3 is built from 15 residues. The V and J ends lost 1 base and 3 bases respectively, with 12 bases between them. Germline V lookup: CDR1 LGHNT, CDR2 FRNRAP.

This chain uses TRBV6-1 with TRBJ1-5; D uncertain. The V and J ends lost 2 bases and 3 bases respectively, with 14 bases between them. The CDR3 covers 16 residues. Germline CDR1 reads MNHNS; CDR2 reads SASEGT. The CDR3 sequence is CASSEWLGYSNQPQHF. The CDR3 DNA reads TGTGCCAGCAGTGAATGGTTGGGGTACTCCAATCAGCCCCAGCATTTT.